This T cell receptor beta chain was profiled in a study of blood T cells in healthy people across ages. With a J-beta primer mix and a sample-barcoded 5' primer, a second PCR ran about 7 to 12 cycles. MiXCR, run by TCRdb on the 5' RACE reads, gives a single entry per CDR3 protein. The sample carries some 1.6 million distinct CDR3 sequences, about 35% recorded once. This clonotype was seen a few times. In terms of origin and age, donors were healthy Caucasian individuals from Russia aged roughly 6 to 95. Source material: blood. The receptor was isolated from a woman between 25 and 40 years old in good health.

CDR3 DNA: TGTGCCTGGAGTACCAGTAATTCACCCCTCCACTTT. Translation: CAWSTSNSPLHF. This chain links TRBV30 with TRBJ1-6; D unresolved. CDR1 GTSNPN and CDR2 SVGIG come from the germline V gene (reference sequence). The V end lost 2 bases, the J end lost 6 bases, and 5 bases lay between the germline ends. The CDR3 length is 12 residues.